These 16 T cell receptor beta chains came from one sample sequenced in a study of Ad26.COV2.S vaccination and SARS-CoV-2 variants (TCRdb year 2021). The library came from the immunoSEQ multiplex PCR assay. As stored in TCRdb, this immuneACCESS dataset retains in-frame rearrangements with V and J assigned. A fraction of the clones does not appear; measured against another copy, unresolved V genes explain less than half of the discrepancy, and the remainder lacks a known reason. A total of a few hundred thousand clones appear in this sample, 92% of them only once. The ten largest clones capture about 1.7% of the sample. Sample treatment or condition, as interpreted from the label and publication: approximately 18 received Ad26.COV2.S at low or high dose, single or two shots; roughly five received placebo; per-sample allocation not given. Repertoires of vaccine and placebo recipients were sequenced from samples taken on day 63 after the first injection.

The source material was peripheral blood, sampled in a trial of Ad26.COV2.S vaccine versus placebo. All receptors come from a person aged 18-60 years who received the Ad26.COV2.S COVID-19 vaccine or a placebo.

The chain couples TRBV9 to TRBJ2-5, with TRBD2 identical over 8 bases. CDR1 SGDLS and CDR2 YYNGEE come from the germline V gene. Trimming removed 3 bases from V and 5 bases from J; junction bases left unmatched: 6. CDR3 length equals 14 residues. The DNA of the CDR3 is TGTGCCAGCAGCGCAACGGGGGGGCGCGAGACCCAGTACTTC. Its translation is CASSATGGRETQYF.

The V and J genes are TRBV29-1 and TRBJ2-2, with 12 bases aligning to TRBD2. Per germline, CDR1 SQVTM and CDR2 ANQGSEA. V lost 5 bases and J lost 2; bases outside the gene matches: 6. The CDR3 sequence is 16 residues long. The chain's CDR3 is CSVRSSGGANTGELFF. In DNA, the CDR3 is TGCAGCGTTCGGTCTAGCGGGGGGGCAAACACCGGGGAGCTGTTTTTT.

This chain joins TRBV19 and TRBJ2-2, with 7 bases that match TRBD1. Trimming removed 9 bases from V and 3 bases from J; junction bases left unmatched: 10. CDR3 length: 15 amino acids. Germline V lookup: CDR1 LNHDA, CDR2 SQIVND (reference sequence). CDR3 protein: CASSTGARHTGELFF. DNA for the CDR3: TGTGCCAGCTCAACAGGGGCGCGACACACCGGGGAGCTGTTTTTT.

The chain links TRBV2 to TRBJ2-1, with 7 bases lining up with TRBD1. With 7 bases clipped from V and 6 bases from J, the junction kept 9 bases outside the gene matches. The CDR3 covers 14 residues. CDR1 and CDR2 from the germline V gene are SNHLY and FYNNEI. The DNA for the CDR3 is TGTGCCAGCATCACAGGGGAGTCTTTCAATGAGCAGTTCTTC. Its protein product is CASITGESFNEQFF.

This rearrangement joins TRBV7-2 to TRBJ2-1; TRBD2 is a possible D gene (7 bases). V was pared by 2 bases and J by 0 bases, with 17 bases between. Germline V lookup: CDR1 SGHTA, CDR2 FQGNSA. CDR3 size: 18 residues. The CDR3 loop reads CASSLYGAGASSYNEQFF. CDR3 nucleotide sequence: TGTGCCAGCAGCTTATACGGTGCGGGGGCGAGCTCCTACAATGAGCAGTTCTTC.

V usage is TRBV18 and J usage is TRBJ2-1; 9 bases fit TRBD1. CDR1 and CDR2 from the germline V gene are KGHSH and LQKENI. This CDR3 is built from 15 residues. With 3 bases clipped from V and 8 bases from J, the junction kept 8 bases outside the gene matches. DNA for the CDR3: TGTGCCAGCTCACCCTTACAGGGGGCAGGCGATGAGCAGTTCTTC. Translated, it gives CASSPLQGAGDEQFF.

The chain carries TRBV5-1 and TRBJ2-2; no firm D call. Trimming cost V 4 bases and J 4 bases, with 8 bases left between them. Germline V lookup: CDR1 SGHRS, CDR2 YFSETQ. The CDR3 length is 13 residues. The CDR3 loop is CASSQVPTGELFF. DNA of the CDR3: TGCGCCAGCAGCCAGGTTCCCACCGGGGAGCTGTTTTTT.

The gene calls are TRBV7-2 and TRBJ2-3; TRBD2 matches at 7 bases. CDR1 SGHTA and CDR2 FQGNSA come from the germline V gene. The CDR3 totals 16 residues. Losses at the gene ends were 9 bases for V and 2 bases for J; bases not matched to a gene: 14. The CDR3 is CARFGCLRGTTDTQYF. The DNA of the CDR3 is TGTGCCAGGTTTGGATGTTTGCGGGGGACCACAGATACGCAGTATTTT.

The chain uses TRBV5-6 and TRBJ2-5, with TRBD2 matching 10 bases. There are 16 residues in the CDR3. V lost 4 bases to trimming and J lost 2 bases; unmatched junction nucleotides: 8. Per germline, CDR1 SGHDT and CDR2 YYEEEE. In DNA, the CDR3 is TGTGCCAGCAGCAGACCTAGCGGGGGAGCTCAAGAGACCCAGTACTTC. It specifies CASSRPSGGAQETQYF.

This chain links TRBV5-1 with TRBJ1-2, with D possibly matching TRBD1 (6 bases). The CDR3 covers 17 residues. Trimming stripped 0 bases from V and 4 bases from J, with 19 bases between. The germline V gene encodes CDR1 SGHRS and CDR2 YFSETQ. CDR3 sequence reads: CASSLGTDRRGAYGYTF. CDR3 DNA: TGCGCCAGCAGCTTGGGAACCGACAGGAGAGGGGCCTATGGCTACACCTTC.

This clone was observed a single time. This rearrangement joins TRBV2 to TRBJ1-3; D is ambiguous. CDR3 size: 13 residues. The V end lost 7 bases, the J end lost 1 base, and 8 bases lay between the germline ends. Germline V gene data show CDR1 as SNHLY and CDR2 as FYNNEI. In DNA, the CDR3 is TGTGCCAGCAACGGTCCTTCTGGAAACACCATATATTTT. Encoded protein: CASNGPSGNTIYF.

V is TRBV11-2 and J is TRBJ2-3; 8 bases align to TRBD2. The CDR3 has 18 amino acids. Germline V gene sequence: CDR1 SGHAT, CDR2 FQNNGV. Losses at the gene ends were 1 base for V and 2 bases for J; bases not matched to a gene: 11. In DNA form, the CDR3 reads TGTGCCAGCAGCTTAGGCGGGGGGTACATCGGTTACACAGATACGCAGTATTTT. Protein product: CASSLGGGYIGYTDTQYF.

The J gene is TRBJ2-7, the V gene TRBV18, with 10 bases that match TRBD1. The CDR3 runs 15 residues. Germline-derived CDR1 and CDR2 are KGHSH and LQKENI. J gave up 3 bases and V 6 bases, and 8 bases lay outside the gene matches. CDR3 sequence reads: CASSPGQGKNYEQYF. The CDR3 DNA is TGTGCCAGCTCCCCGGGACAGGGGAAAAACTACGAGCAGTACTTC.

This chain connects TRBV24-1 to TRBJ2-1; D might be TRBD2 (5 bases). The V and J ends lost 9 bases and 3 bases respectively, with 11 bases between them. Germline CDR1 reads KGHDR; CDR2 reads SFDVKD. This CDR3 has 13 amino acids. The CDR3 here is CATGGGSYNEQFF. In DNA, the CDR3 is TGTGCCACCGGCGGAGGTAGCTACAATGAGCAGTTCTTC.

The rearrangement links TRBV27 to TRBJ1-1; possibly TRBD1 for D (5 bases). This CDR3 has 13 amino acids. Trimming shortened V by 8 bases and J by 1 base, and 11 bases separated the two germline ends. Germline CDR1 and CDR2: MNHEY and SMNVEV (reference sequence). The CDR3 loop is CASSGAENTEAFF. The CDR3 DNA is TGTGCCAGCTCTGGGGCGGAGAACACTGAAGCTTTCTTT.

This chain links TRBV6-2 or TRBV6-3 with TRBJ2-5, with D perhaps being TRBD1 or TRBD2 (6 bases each). CDR3 size: 15 residues. V dropped 1 base and J dropped 5 bases, with 14 bases sitting between them. Germline CDR1 and CDR2: MNHEY and SVGEGT. This CDR3 reads CASSYLGGRGETQYF. Here the CDR3 DNA reads TGTGCCAGCAGTTACTTGGGGGGCCGGGGCGAGACCCAGTACTTC.